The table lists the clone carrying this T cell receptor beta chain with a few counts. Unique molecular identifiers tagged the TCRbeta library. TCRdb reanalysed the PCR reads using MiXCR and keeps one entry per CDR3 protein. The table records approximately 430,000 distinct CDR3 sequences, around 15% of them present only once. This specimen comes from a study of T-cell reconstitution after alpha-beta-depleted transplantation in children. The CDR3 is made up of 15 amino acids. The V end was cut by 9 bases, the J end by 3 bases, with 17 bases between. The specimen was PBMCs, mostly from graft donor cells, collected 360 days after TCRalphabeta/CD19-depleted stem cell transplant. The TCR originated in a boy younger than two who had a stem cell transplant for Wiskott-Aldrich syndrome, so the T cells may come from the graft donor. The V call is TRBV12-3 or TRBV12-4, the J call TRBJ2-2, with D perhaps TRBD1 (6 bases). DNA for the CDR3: TGTGCCAGGGGATCCAGGGGAAAGGACACCGGGGAGCTGTTTTTT. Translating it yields CARGSRGKDTGELFF.